This T cell receptor beta chain was retrieved from a study of blood T cell repertoires in COVID-19. For the study at large: The cDNA or gDNA used as material had been derived from T cells, B-cell-depleted T cells, or PBMCs.

Method: immunoSEQ multiplex PCR; TCRdb's copy keeps in-frame clones and lacks some. The sample gives about 180,000 clones, approximately 85% of which show up once; more than 5.5% is in the top ten. The study drew participants aged about 18 to 89 years from 20 to 30 US areas. Cohort assignment relied on participant-reported clinical history. Recovered status in Cohort 3 required two negative PCRs, clearance, or symptom resolution. This receptor was obtained from a man between 35 and 55 years old who had recovered from COVID-19. Sequencing was carried out using PBMCs or T cells enriched from blood (not recorded which).

The CDR3 here is CAWSVRTGFNSGNTIYF. The DNA of the CDR3 is TGTGCCTGGAGTGTTAGGACAGGATTTAACTCTGGAAACACCATATATTTT. This chain uses TRBV30 with TRBJ1-3; 7 nucleotides match TRBD1. CDR3 length: 17 amino acids. V lost 0 bases to trimming and J lost 0 bases; unmatched junction nucleotides: 8. CDR1 GTSNPN and CDR2 SVGIG come from the germline V gene (reference sequence).